This T cell receptor beta chain is from a study of T cell changes during pregnancy in multiple sclerosis. Germline assignment: CDR1 LGHNA and CDR2 YSLEER. There are 17 residues in the CDR3. Between the trimmed V and J ends, which lost 3 bases and 0 bases, there was a span of 18 bases. Profiling relied on immunoSEQ multiplex PCR, and the TCRdb table lists in-frame clones only, not all of them. Here the sample spans about 60,000 clones, approximately 91% being singletons. The chain couples TRBV4-3 to TRBJ2-7; D uncertain. Source: peripheral blood, taken in the second trimester of pregnancy. The TCR comes from a female donor with multiple sclerosis, enrolled in a pregnancy study. CDR3 sequence (DNA): TGCGCCAGCAGCCAGATCGCCAACCAGGCTTTCTCCTACGAGCAGTACTTC. It is translated as CASSQIANQAFSYEQYF.